This T cell receptor (beta chain) was recovered during a study of blood T cell repertoires in COVID-19. On the study more broadly: COVID-19 samples collected from the United States, Italy and Spain covered acute and convalescent phases. T cells, B-cell-depleted T cells, or PBMCs supplied cDNA or gDNA.

The V end was cut by 5 bases, the J end by 4 bases, with 13 bases between. The CDR3 consists of 14 residues. Looked up from germline, CDR1 is SNHLY and CDR2 is FYNNEI. The method was immunoSEQ multiplex PCR; TCRdb's version includes in-frame clones alone and lacks a portion of them. The profile shows fewer than 200,000 clones, around 90% of them singletons. The chain recombines TRBV2 with TRBJ2-3, with D perhaps TRBD2 (6 bases). The receptor was derived from a man aged 55 to 69 with acute or convalescent COVID-19. Sequencing used peripheral blood. CDR3 DNA: TGTGCCAGCAGTATAGCGGAGAGCGCAGATACGCAGTATTTT. Translated: CASSIAESADTQYF.